The TCR beta chain described here comes from a study of CD8+CD57+ T cells in acquired aplastic anemia. For the study at large: Sorted CD4+ and CD8+ cells gave an average of approximately 3.4 ug of DNA.

V lost 0 bases, J lost 2 bases, and 7 bases lay in between. This CDR3 spans 14 amino acids. Germline CDR1 LNHNV, CDR2 YYDKDF (reference sequence). Using genomic DNA as the template, TCR beta VDJ and CDR3 profiling was carried out. MiXCR was run by TCRdb on the reads, yielding one entry per CDR3 protein. The sample has approximately 470,000 distinct CDR3 sequences; over 25% are singletons. A remark on this clonotype: Its antigen is unidentified.

Study-level results: About 29 shared CD8+ CDR3s appeared highly expressed within patients' immunodominant clones.

By flow cytometry, patients selected for sequencing had shown an expansion of CD8+CD57+ cells. With no exception, the patients had severe acquired aplastic anemia. The chain has TRBV15 and TRBJ1-2; D is undetermined. The sequence was collected from a human donor with aplastic anemia. Sample: sorted CD4+, CD8+, or CD8+CD57+ T cells (not recorded which) from PBMCs. The CDR3 bases are TGTGCCACCAGCAGAGAAACGGGCAACTATGGCTACACCTTC. Protein: CATSRETGNYGYTF.